A selection of T cell receptor beta chains follows, all from one sample in a study of cytomegalovirus exposure and HLA in healthy donors. Here immunoSEQ multiplex PCR was the method, and the copy in TCRdb shows in-frame clones only, minus some. The sample carries roughly 190,000 clones, 81% recorded once. The material sequenced was PBMCs. All receptors derive from a man aged 50-59 years in good health and CMV-seronegative. Each CDR3 is given with its conserved first and last residue. D genes are given only for firm matches. Clone sizes are given selectively: once, few, many, or a class where the clone is expanded.

v_call	clone_size	d_call	j_call	cdr3_nt	cdr3_aa
TRBV11-1	.	TRBD2	TRBJ2-5	TGTGCCAGCAGACCCTCTAGCGGGGGATCTCCTAGGACCCAGTACTTC	CASRPSSGGSPRTQYF
TRBV2	.	TRBD1	TRBJ1-5	TGTGCCAGCAGGCAACAGGGGGCAAGCAATCAGCCCCAGCATTTT	CASRQQGASNQPQHF
TRBV27	.	.	TRBJ1-5	TGTGCCAGCAGTTTAACAGGGTTAAATCAGCCCCAGCATTTT	CASSLTGLNQPQHF
TRBV5-8	.	TRBD2	TRBJ2-2	TGTGCCTCTTCCCGCGCAGCGGGGGGCGGCACCGGGGAGCTGTTTTTT	CASSRAAGGGTGELFF
TRBV29-1	.	.	TRBJ2-1	TGCAGCGGTGGAAGGGGACAACATCCAAACAATGAGCAGTTCTTC	CSGGRGQHPNNEQFF
TRBV5-4	.	.	TRBJ1-1	TGTGCCAGCAGCTTCTATACGCTTCACACTGAAGCTTTCTTT	CASSFYTLHTEAFF
TRBV5-1	.	.	TRBJ1-4	TGCGCCAGCAGCTCGGCAGGGAATGAAGAAAAACTGTTTTTT	CASSSAGNEEKLFF
TRBV4-1	few	.	TRBJ1-3	TGCGCCAGCAGCCCTGAGGACTCTGGAAACACCATATATTTT	CASSPEDSGNTIYF
TRBV16	.	TRBD1	TRBJ1-2	TGTGCCAGCAGCCAATCGAGGGGTTCGGGAGGGGGCGCGGATGGCTACACCTTC	CASSQSRGSGGGADGYTF
TRBV7-8	.	.	TRBJ1-2	TGTGCCAGCAGCTTAGGAGGGGGAGTGGAGAGCTACACCTTC	CASSLGGGVESYTF
TRBV7-2	.	TRBD1	TRBJ1-1	TGTGCCAGCAGCTTAGGAGCCGGAGGGGGACAGGGACGTGGTGAAGCTTTCTTT	CASSLGAGGGQGRGEAFF
TRBV13	.	.	TRBJ1-1	TGTGCCAGCAGCTTCCGAGTGAACACTGAAGCTTTCTTT	CASSFRVNTEAFF
TRBV29-1	.	.	TRBJ2-1	TGCAGCGTTGTGTCCGGGGGAAACTCCTACAATGAGCAGTTCTTC	CSVVSGGNSYNEQFF
TRBV4-3	.	TRBD1	TRBJ1-2	TGCGCCAGCAGCCAAGACCTAGCCGGGACAGGGGACGGCTACACCTTC	CASSQDLAGTGDGYTF
TRBV7-9	once	.	TRBJ2-4	TGTGCCAGCAGCTTAAATTCTCGGGAGGCCAAAAACATTCAGTACTTC	CASSLNSREAKNIQYF
TRBV7-9	.	.	TRBJ1-1	TGTGCCAGCAGCTTGGGGGGGCTGAACACTGAAGCTTTCTTT	CASSLGGLNTEAFF
TRBV7-2	.	.	TRBJ2-1	TGTGCCAGCAGCCTCCGGTTCCAGGGGGGCAATGAGCAGTTCTTC	CASSLRFQGGNEQFF
TRBV5-4	.	.	TRBJ1-2	TGTGCCAGCAGCTTGACCGCAGGGGCCGCAGGGTATGGCTACACCTTC	CASSLTAGAAGYGYTF
TRBV19	.	.	TRBJ2-4	TGTGCCAGTAGTATTGAGTACCAGGGGACACAAAAAAACATTCAGTACTTC	CASSIEYQGTQKNIQYF
TRBV27	.	.	TRBJ2-5	TGTGCCAGCAGTATACCGGGGAAAGGAGAGACCCAGTACTTC	CASSIPGKGETQYF
TRBV25-1	.	TRBD1	TRBJ1-5	TGTGCCAGCAGTGGGGACAGGGGGCTTGGCAATCAGCCCCAGCATTTT	CASSGDRGLGNQPQHF
TRBV7-9	.	.	TRBJ1-4	TGTTCCAGCAGCCAAGCACAGTCAGCAACTAATGAAAAACTGTTTTTT	CSSSQAQSATNEKLFF
TRBV10-3	.	TRBD1	TRBJ2-3	TGTGCCATCAGTGGGGGGACAGGGACAGATACGCAGTATTTT	CAISGGTGTDTQYF
TRBV5-4	.	.	TRBJ2-7	TGTGCCAGCAGCTTGGGGGGCCGGTACGAGCAGTACTTC	CASSLGGRYEQYF
TRBV19	.	.	TRBJ2-3	TGTGCCAGTAGTATGGGTCGGGGCACAGATACGCAGTATTTT	CASSMGRGTDTQYF
TRBV10-3	.	.	TRBJ1-4	TGTGCCATACAACAGGGACCTAATGAAAAACTGTTTTTT	CAIQQGPNEKLFF
TRBV7-9	.	.	TRBJ1-2	TGTTCCACCACCCCGGGGGTAACGGGAGGCTACACCTTC	CSTTPGVTGGYTF
TRBV10-1	.	TRBD1	TRBJ1-6	TGCGCCACCCTCGAGAGGGGGCCAAATTCACCCCTCCACTTT	CATLERGPNSPLHF
TRBV25-1	.	.	TRBJ1-1	TGTGCCAGCAGTGAATGGCAGGGGAGCACTGAAGCTTTCTTT	CASSEWQGSTEAFF
TRBV7-2	.	.	TRBJ1-2	TGTGCCAGCAGCCAGGGCTATGGCTACACCTTC	CASSQGYGYTF
TRBV5-1	.	.	TRBJ2-7	TGCGCCAGCAGCCGCAGGGAACAGGGCTCCTACGAGCAGTACTTC	CASSRREQGSYEQYF
TRBV19	once	TRBD1	TRBJ1-1	TGTGCCAGTAACAACAGGGGGGATGGCACTGAAGCTTTCTTT	CASNNRGDGTEAFF
TRBV13	.	.	TRBJ1-1	TGTGCCAGCAGCACACGGACAGTAAACACTGAAGCTTTCTTT	CASSTRTVNTEAFF
TRBV7-9	.	TRBD1	TRBJ1-1	TGTTCCAGCAGCTTACAGGGGACTGAAGCTTTCTTT	CSSSLQGTEAFF
TRBV9	.	TRBD1	TRBJ2-5	TGTGCCAGCAGCGTGGGACAGGGCTTTATGGGGGAGACCCAGTACTTC	CASSVGQGFMGETQYF
TRBV4-1	.	TRBD1	TRBJ1-4	TGCGCCAGCAGCCAAGATCAAGGACAGGGGGCAATGGGTGAAAAACTGTTTTTT	CASSQDQGQGAMGEKLFF
TRBV7-6	.	.	TRBJ1-2	TGTGCCAGCAGCTTCCTCCTGACAGGCCCTAAAGATGGCTACACCTTC	CASSFLLTGPKDGYTF
TRBV4-3	.	TRBD1	TRBJ1-2	TGCGCCAGCAGCCAGCTCCTGGCACAGGGGGGCTACTATGGCTACACCTTC	CASSQLLAQGGYYGYTF
TRBV18	.	.	TRBJ1-4	TGTGCCAGCTCACCATTGCAGGGCGTAGAAAAACTGTTTTTT	CASSPLQGVEKLFF
TRBV5-1	.	.	TRBJ2-7	TGCGCCAGCAGCTCCACAGGGTACGAGCAGTACTTC	CASSSTGYEQYF
TRBV7-9	.	TRBD1	TRBJ1-6	TGTGCCAGCAGCCGGAACCGGACAGGACGATCACCCCTCCACTTT	CASSRNRTGRSPLHF
TRBV7-6	.	.	TRBJ1-4	TGTGCCAGCAGCTTGGGCAGGGTAGGCGAAAAACTGTTTTTT	CASSLGRVGEKLFF
TRBV27	.	.	TRBJ2-3	TGTGCCAGCAGTCCCCTCACAGGGCGTAGGGATACGCAGTATTTT	CASSPLTGRRDTQYF
TRBV5-1	.	.	TRBJ2-3	TGCGCCAGCGGGCAGGGCGGCGATACGCAGTATTTT	CASGQGGDTQYF
TRBV7-9	.	.	TRBJ2-1	TGTGCCAGCAGCCCGCCCTCCAGGTCCTACAATGAGCAGTTCTTC	CASSPPSRSYNEQFF
TRBV30	.	TRBD1	TRBJ1-1	TGTGCCTGGAGGCCCGGACAGGGAGGCACTGAAGCTTTCTTT	CAWRPGQGGTEAFF
TRBV6-5	.	.	TRBJ2-1	TGTGCCAGCCAACCGGGACAGCGGGACAATGAGCAGTTCTTC	CASQPGQRDNEQFF
TRBV30	.	.	TRBJ1-6	TGTGCCTGGAGTGTAACCCTAGTTGGCGGGGGGAATTCACCCCTCCACTTT	CAWSVTLVGGGNSPLHF
TRBV4-2	.	.	TRBJ2-5	TGTGCCAGCAGCCAAGTGCCGCACAGCGGTTTTGACCAGTACTTC	CASSQVPHSGFDQYF
TRBV7-9	.	.	TRBJ1-1	TGTGCCAGCAGCTTAGGTGGGGAGACTGAAGCTTTCTTT	CASSLGGETEAFF